The next 19 T cell receptor beta chains were all read from a single sample in a study of blood T cell repertoires in COVID-19. TCRdb's copy holds only in-frame clones and misses some; the assay was immunoSEQ multiplex PCR. The sample yields roughly 100,000 clones, 91% seen once. Sequenced input: peripheral blood. The receptors derive from a human donor with active COVID-19. The donor label of this sample is uncertain.

The genes are TRBV25-1 and TRBJ1-5, with D uncertain. V lost 4 bases to trimming and J lost 5 bases, with 12 bases between them. CDR1 is MGHDK and CDR2 is SYGVNS in the germline V gene. The CDR3 runs 14 residues. CDR3 DNA: TGTGCCAGCAGTGTACCGGGAAGCTATCAGCCCCAGCATTTT. Protein sequence: CASSVPGSYQPQHF.

This chain links TRBV5-4 with TRBJ2-2, with a weak D call TRBD2 (6 bases). Trimming took off 4 bases at V and 5 bases at J, with 12 bases between the two ends. CDR1 and CDR2 from the germline V gene are SGHNT and YYREEE (reference sequence). There are 14 residues in the CDR3. The CDR3: CASSPGGETGELFF. The CDR3 nucleotides are TGTGCCAGCAGCCCCGGAGGGGAAACCGGGGAGCTGTTTTTT.

The chain uses TRBV5-1 and TRBJ1-2; TRBD1 might be the D (6 bases). The CDR3 runs 13 residues. Germline CDR1 and CDR2: SGHRS and YFSETQ. Trimming removed 1 base at V and 8 bases at J, with 12 bases between. The CDR3 loop reads CASSLNQGWGYTF. CDR3 nucleotide sequence: TGCGCCAGCAGCTTGAACCAGGGGTGGGGCTACACCTTC.

The genes are TRBV6-1 and TRBJ2-3; D is unresolved. This CDR3 has 14 amino acids. V was shortened by 2 bases and J by 2 bases, with 8 bases between the two germline ends. Looked up from germline, CDR1 is MNHNS and CDR2 is SASEGT. The CDR3 DNA reads TGTGCCAGCAGTGAACGGTGGTACACAGATACGCAGTATTTT. It yields the protein CASSERWYTDTQYF.

The chain links TRBV6-5 to TRBJ1-2, with 7 bases lining up with TRBD1. The CDR3 totals 15 residues. Germline-derived CDR1 and CDR2 are MNHEY and SVGAGI. Trimming at V came to 4 bases and at J to 4 bases, leaving 9 bases not matched to a gene. The CDR3 region is CASSFSGTAFYGYTF. CDR3 in DNA: TGTGCCAGCAGTTTCTCAGGGACAGCGTTCTATGGCTACACCTTC.

In nucleotides, the CDR3 is TGTGCCAGCAGCGTAGGAGCTAGCGGACAGAACATTCAGTACTTC. This sequence encodes CASSVGASGQNIQYF. V and J are TRBV9 and TRBJ2-4; a weak D match, TRBD2 (7 bases). CDR1 SGDLS and CDR2 YYNGEE come from the germline V gene. The V end lost 0 bases, the J end lost 7 bases, and 14 bases lay between the germline ends. CDR3 size: 15 residues.

The chain recombines TRBV6-4 with TRBJ2-3; D perhaps matches TRBD1 (6 bases). V lost 0 bases and J lost 4, with 14 bases in between. Germline values: CDR1 MRHNA, CDR2 SNTAGT. The CDR3 is made up of 16 amino acids. The CDR3 region has the DNA TGTGCCAGCAGTGACTCGGGGGCCTCCCCAGCAGATACGCAGTATTTT. Translation gives CASSDSGASPADTQYF.

V and J are TRBV28 and TRBJ2-3, with D perhaps TRBD1 (6 bases). From germline, CDR1 is MDHEN and CDR2 SYDVKM. This CDR3 comprises 15 residues. Trimming removed 4 bases at V and 6 bases at J, with 17 bases between. The CDR3 region has the DNA TGTGCCAGCAGTTATCAACAGGGTAGTGTCGATACGCAGTATTTT. This sequence encodes CASSYQQGSVDTQYF. The variable domain in full, completed from reference TRBV28 and TRBJ2-3, reads DVKVTQSSRYLVKRTGEKVFLECVQDMDHENMFWYRQDPGLGLRLIYFSYDVKMKEKGDIPEGYSVSREKKERFSLILESASTNQTSMYLCASSYQQGSVDTQYFGPGTRLTVL.

This clone occurred once. This chain joins TRBV28 and TRBJ2-5; 9 bases are shared with TRBD2. With V trimmed by 1 base and J by 5 bases, 5 bases remained unmatched. CDR1 is MDHEN and CDR2 is SYDVKM in the germline V gene. The CDR3 loop spans 15 amino acids. CDR3 DNA: TGTGCCAGCAGTTTATCTACTAGCGGGTGGGAGACCCAGTACTTC. As protein: CASSLSTSGWETQYF.

This sequence joins TRBV6-5 and TRBJ1-1; 7 positions agree with TRBD1. Germline V gene sequence: CDR1 MNHEY, CDR2 SVGAGI. V dropped 6 bases and J dropped 7; count of bases not matched to a gene: 11. CDR3 size: 14 residues. CDR3 region: CASSPDRLFIEAFF. CDR3 DNA sequence: TGTGCCAGCAGCCCGGACAGGTTGTTTATTGAAGCTTTCTTT.

This chain joins TRBV11-2 and TRBJ2-1; D is undetermined. The V and J ends lost 5 bases and 5 bases respectively, with 16 bases between them. The CDR3 runs 15 residues. Per germline, CDR1 SGHAT and CDR2 FQNNGV. The CDR3 coding sequence is TGTGCCAGCAGCCCGCCCTACCCGAAACACAATGAGCAGTTCTTC. Its protein is CASSPPYPKHNEQFF.

The chain uses TRBV7-8 and TRBJ2-6; D perhaps matches TRBD1 (6 bases). The CDR3 is 16 amino acids. The V end was cut by 5 bases, the J end by 3 bases, with 14 bases between. In germline, CDR1 is SGHVS, CDR2 FQNEAQ. The CDR3 bases are TGTGCCAGCAGCAGAGCACAGGGATTTGGGGCCAACGTCCTGACTTTC. Protein sequence: CASSRAQGFGANVLTF.

CDR3 protein: CASSQERGINEQFF. In DNA, the CDR3 is TGCGCCAGCAGCCAAGAGCGGGGTATCAATGAGCAGTTCTTC. This chain joins TRBV4-1 and TRBJ2-1, with D perhaps TRBD2 (6 bases). Trimming pared 0 bases from V and 6 bases from J, leaving 9 bases between. Germline CDR1 MGHRA, CDR2 YSYEKL. This CDR3 spans 14 amino acids.

V gene TRBV7-2 combines with J gene TRBJ2-2, with TRBD2 matching 10 bases. The germline gives CDR1 SGHTA, CDR2 FQGNSA. Unmatched junction bases numbered 6, after V lost 5 bases and J lost 3 bases. This CDR3 is built from 16 residues. The DNA of the CDR3 is TGTGCCAGCAGCAAACAGAGCGGGGGGGACACCGGGGAGCTGTTTTTT. Translation: CASSKQSGGDTGELFF.

The chain joins TRBV4-1 to TRBJ2-1, with 8 bases matching TRBD2. Germline V gives CDR1 MGHRA, CDR2 YSYEKL. This CDR3 region has 17 residues. The ends lost 2 bases at V and 7 bases at J; junction bases unmatched: 13. CDR3 amino acids: CASSQPIGAGEGNEQFF. Here the CDR3 DNA reads TGCGCCAGCAGCCAACCCATTGGAGCGGGGGAAGGGAATGAGCAGTTCTTC.

The chain recombines TRBV27 with TRBJ2-7, with 8 bases aligning to TRBD1. The V gene end was trimmed by 3 bases and the J gene end by 4 bases; junction bases not matched to a gene: 14. This CDR3 region has 17 residues. Germline lookup yields CDR1 MNHEY and CDR2 SMNVEV (reference sequence). CDR3 nucleotide sequence: TGTGCCAGCAGTTTCAGCGGTCAGGGGGCGCGAGGTTACGAGCAGTACTTC. Translating it yields CASSFSGQGARGYEQYF.

The chain combines TRBV5-1 with TRBJ2-3, with 7 bases lining up with TRBD2. The CDR3 is 17 residues long. Germline V gene data show CDR1 as SGHRS and CDR2 as YFSETQ. The trim removed 0 bases at V and 6 bases at J, leaving 13 bases unmatched. CDR3 DNA sequence: TGCGCCAGCAGCTTGGCCTTAAGCGGGATTCGCGGCGATACGCAGTATTTT. It codes for CASSLALSGIRGDTQYF.

The V call is TRBV5-1, the J call TRBJ2-3; 8 nucleotides align to TRBD2. Germline CDR1 SGHRS, CDR2 YFSETQ. The CDR3 runs 14 residues. V gave up 3 bases and J gave up 5 bases; unmatched junction bases: 5. The chain's CDR3 is CASSSGLALDTQYF. The CDR3 DNA sequence: TGCGCCAGCAGCTCAGGACTAGCTCTAGATACGCAGTATTTT.

This rearrangement joins TRBV27 to TRBJ2-5; 10 bases are a match to TRBD2. V was clipped by 5 bases and J by 2 bases; unmatched bases: 5. CDR3 length: 15 amino acids. CDR1 and CDR2 (germline): MNHEY, SMNVEV (reference sequence). The CDR3 loop is CASSASGGTQETQYF. CDR3 in DNA: TGTGCCAGCAGTGCTAGCGGGGGAACACAAGAGACCCAGTACTTC.